These T cell receptor beta chains were read from a single sample in a study of shared clonotypes between healthy human individuals. Method: immunoSEQ multiplex PCR; TCRdb's copy keeps in-frame clones and lacks some. Of millions of clones in the sample, around 96% are singletons; the top ten hold around 1.1%. What was sequenced was naive CD8+ T cells sorted from blood. The receptors originated from a man aged 18 to 35 in good health. Each CDR3 is given with its conserved first and last residue. The D gene is left open where the match is weak. Some rows mark clone size as missing; the rest say once, few, many or name a class of expanded clone.

TRBJ2-7,TRBV30,-,12,-,TGTGCCTGGAGTGAGTCAGGCTACGAGCAGTACTTC,CAWSESGYEQYF
TRBJ2-1,TRBV9,TRBD2,15,-,TGTGCCAGCAGCGTAGGGAGGACTAGTTTCTATGAGCAGTTCTTC,CASSVGRTSFYEQFF
TRBJ2-7,TRBV9,TRBD2,15,-,TGTGCCAGCAGCGAGGGAGGTAGCGGGACCTACGAGCAGTACTTC,CASSEGGSGTYEQYF
TRBJ2-5,TRBV7-6,TRBD2,18,-,TGTGCCAGCAGCTTAGTACTGTTTGGGACTAGCGCCCAAGAGACCCAGTACTTC,CASSLVLFGTSAQETQYF
TRBJ2-1,TRBV6-5,-,12,once,TGTGCCACCACGGTGGGGGGAAATGAGCAGTTCTTC,CATTVGGNEQFF
TRBJ1-1,TRBV10-2,TRBD1,13,-,TGCGCCAGCAGTGAAGGGACAGGGGGGAAAGCTTTCTTT,CASSEGTGGKAFF
TRBJ2-5,TRBV28,-,16,-,TGTGCCAGCAGCCCAACGGTTACGGAGTACCAAGAGACCCAGTACTTC,CASSPTVTEYQETQYF
TRBJ2-7,TRBV4-1,TRBD2,14,once,TGCGCCAGCAGCCAAGTAATAGCGGGATACGAGCAGTACTTC,CASSQVIAGYEQYF
TRBJ1-4,TRBV28,-,15,-,TGTGCCAGCAGTTCGTGGCCGCCGGGGAATGAAAAACTGTTTTTT,CASSSWPPGNEKLFF
TRBJ1-5,TRBV19,-,12,-,TGTGCCAGTAGTTGGGCCGGTCAGCCCCAGCATTTT,CASSWAGQPQHF
TRBJ1-2,TRBV14,-,17,-,TGTGCCAGCAGCCACCGGGACAAAGATGCATTCCTTTATGGCTACACCTTC,CASSHRDKDAFLYGYTF
TRBJ2-5,TRBV7-2,TRBD2,16,-,TGTGCCAGCAGCTTATGGGCTAGCGGGGCCCAAGAGACCCAGTACTTC,CASSLWASGAQETQYF
TRBJ1-2,TRBV14,-,14,-,TGTGCCAGCAGCCAAGATTGGGAGGGGAAGAGCTACACCTTC,CASSQDWEGKSYTF
TRBJ2-1,TRBV30,TRBD2,16,-,TGTGCCTGGAGTTCTGGACTAGCGGGGGACTGGAATGAGCAGTTCTTC,CAWSSGLAGDWNEQFF
TRBJ2-4,TRBV5-6,-,14,once,TGTGCCAGCAGCTTGGACAGTCCCAAAAACATTCAGTACTTC,CASSLDSPKNIQYF
TRBJ2-3,TRBV9,-,16,-,TGTGCCAGCAGCGTATACCGGGCCGGAGGCACAGATACGCAGTATTTT,CASSVYRAGGTDTQYF
TRBJ2-1,TRBV19,-,13,-,TGTGCCAGTAGTTACGGCAGCTACAATGAGCAGTTCTTC,CASSYGSYNEQFF
TRBJ2-7,TRBV2,TRBD2,11,-,TGTGCCACCGGGACTAGCGGCGAGCAGTACTTC,CATGTSGEQYF
TRBJ2-1,TRBV27,TRBD2,17,-,TGTGCCAGCAGTTTATCCACCCCTAGCGGGAACCAGCATGAGCAGTTCTTC,CASSLSTPSGNQHEQFF
TRBJ2-7,TRBV6-1,TRBD1,13,-,TGTGCCAGCAGGGGTCAGGGGGTCTACGAGCAGTACTTC,CASRGQGVYEQYF
TRBJ2-5,TRBV6-6,TRBD1,16,-,TGTGCCAGCAGTTACGTGGGGACAGGGGAGGGGGAGACCCAGTACTTC,CASSYVGTGEGETQYF
TRBJ2-5,TRBV30,-,15,once,TGTGCCTGGACCTCTACGGGGACTCACCAAGAGACCCAGTACTTC,CAWTSTGTHQETQYF
TRBJ1-4,TRBV6-6,-,15,-,TGTGCCAGCAGTACCCCGGGGCAAGTTAGGGAAAAACTGTTTTTT,CASSTPGQVREKLFF
TRBJ2-7,TRBV27,-,14,-,TGTGCCAGCAGTTTATCCGGTTGGGGCTACGAGCAGTACTTC,CASSLSGWGYEQYF
TRBJ2-1,TRBV7-6,-,17,-,TGTGCCAGCAGCCCCAAGGTCGCGGGGACAGAGTACAATGAGCAGTTCTTC,CASSPKVAGTEYNEQFF
TRBJ2-3,TRBV7-8,-,12,-,TGTGCCAGCAGCCCTTTCGCAGATACGCAGTATTTT,CASSPFADTQYF
TRBJ2-5,TRBV14,-,14,-,TGTGCCAGCAGCCTAGGACAGCAACAAGAGACCCAGTACTTC,CASSLGQQQETQYF
TRBJ2-7,TRBV4-2,-,15,-,TGTGCCAGCAGCCAAGATAAGGACTCCTACTACGAGCAGTACTTC,CASSQDKDSYYEQYF
TRBJ1-4,TRBV5-6,-,13,-,TGTGCCAGCAGCTTGGTGCGGGGTGAAAAACTGTTTTTT,CASSLVRGEKLFF
TRBJ2-1,TRBV6-5,TRBD1,13,-,TGTGCCAGCAGTTGGGACAGCTACAATGAGCAGTTCTTC,CASSWDSYNEQFF
TRBJ2-1,TRBV27,-,16,-,TGTGCCAGCAGTTTATCTTTTGGGGGGATCTACAATGAGCAGTTCTTC,CASSLSFGGIYNEQFF
TRBJ2-1,TRBV5-6,-,15,-,TGTGCCAGCAGCTTGTCGGTGACCACCTACAATGAGCAGTTCTTC,CASSLSVTTYNEQFF
TRBJ1-1,TRBV11-2,-,15,-,TGTGCCAGCAGCTTAGGGGGACGGGGACCGACTGAAGCTTTCTTT,CASSLGGRGPTEAFF
TRBJ2-1,TRBV7-9,TRBD2,14,-,TGTGCCAGCAGCCCTGTAGCGGGAGGAGATGAGCAGTTCTTC,CASSPVAGGDEQFF
TRBJ1-4,TRBV11-2,-,15,-,TGTGCCAGCAGCTGGGATGGGACGCGCGGCGAAAAACTGTTTTTT,CASSWDGTRGEKLFF
TRBJ1-1,TRBV28,-,13,-,TGTGCCAGCAGTTTCGGAGAAATCACTGAAGCTTTCTTT,CASSFGEITEAFF
TRBJ2-2,TRBV6-1,TRBD2,19,-,TGTGCCAGCAGTGAATTCGGACTAGCGGGAGTCGCTAACACCGGGGAGCTGTTTTTT,CASSEFGLAGVANTGELFF
TRBJ1-2,TRBV28,-,17,-,TGTGCCAGCAGTTTATTCTCGGGCAGGGTGTCGAACTATGGCTACACCTTC,CASSLFSGRVSNYGYTF
TRBJ2-7,TRBV6-1,TRBD2,16,once,TGTGCCAGCAGTGCGGCTGGTAGCGGGTTTTCCTACGAGCAGTACTTC,CASSAAGSGFSYEQYF
TRBJ2-1,TRBV2,-,16,-,TGTGCCAGCAGTGAAGGGTACTTGTCTGCATACAATGAGCAGTTCTTC,CASSEGYLSAYNEQFF
TRBJ1-1,TRBV19,TRBD1,17,once,TGTGCCAGTAGTAGTCCGGGACAGGGGGCGCGGGGCACTGAAGCTTTCTTT,CASSSPGQGARGTEAFF